Sequencing of this T cell receptor (beta chain) was carried out in a study of regulatory T cells in long-lasting Graves disease. The study, taken as a whole, reports: Among the persistent patients, 2,500 to 3,000 public clonotypes were shared, more than the roughly 970 shared among new patients. TCR diversity in persistent Graves' patients was below that of newly diagnosed ones.

Libraries of TCR beta came from iRepertoire HTBI primers plus Arm-PCR of CDR3 regions. MiXCR was run by TCRdb on the multiplex PCR reads, yielding one entry per CDR3 protein. Here the sample spans roughly 510,000 distinct CDR3 sequences, 16% being singletons. To note about this clonotype: Its antigen is still unknown.

The V end was cut by 1 base, the J end by 6 bases, with 3 bases between. Germline CDR1 and CDR2: SEHNR and FQNEAQ (reference sequence). There are 12 residues in the CDR3. Time point given: newly diagnosed GD, antithyroid drugs for less than 3 months. Isolated PBMC RNA provided the starting material for the TCR library. These data were likewise used in another study, on T cells in Graves' hyperthyroidism and ophthalmopathy. This second study says: Diagnosis rested on symptoms, serum thyroxine and TRAb, thyroid ultrasound, and orbital computed tomography.

This TCR derives from a young man with Graves disease. The material was peripheral blood mononuclear cells (PBMCs), obtained at new diagnosis, from a patient treated with antithyroid drugs. J is TRBJ2-2 and V is TRBV7-9; D gene ambiguous. Written as DNA, the CDR3 is TGTGCCAGCAGCTTAGTGTCCGGGGAGCTGTTTTTT. This sequence encodes CASSLVSGELFF. Together with reference TRBV7-9 and TRBJ2-2, the CDR3 gives the full variable domain: DTGVSQNPRHKITKRGQNVTFRCDPISEHNRLYWYRQTLGQGPEFLTYFQNEAQLEKSRLLSDRFSAERPKGSFSTLEIQRTEQGDSAMYLCASSLVSGELFFGEGSRLTVL.